The source of this T cell receptor beta chain is a study of beta chain features in type 1 diabetes. Study-wide points: Across all four CD4+ subsets, people with type 1 diabetes showed modestly shorter TCRB CDR3s. Naive, central memory and regulatory TCRB repertoires appeared more similar among patients than healthy donors. Sequencing the cDNA could make cells with high TCR expression show up more than they should.

Stem cell-like memory, regulatory, central memory and naive CD4+ cells were sorted via CD45RO/CCR7/CD25/CD127/CD95/CD27. The isolated RNA, all of it, was reverse transcribed, so expressed TCRB transcripts were what got sequenced. Assay: immunoSEQ multiplex PCR; the TCRdb copy retains only in-frame clones and omits some. The table has some 900,000 clones, roughly 15% seen once; the top ten hold roughly 0.025%. On this clone: Its specificity is unknown.

Input material: naive CD4+ T cells from blood. This clonotype was sampled from a woman aged 18-29 years in good health.

Written as DNA, the CDR3 is TGTGCCAGCAGCCAAGAGGCAGGGGCGGCAGGTGAGCAGTTCTTC. Translating gives CASSQEAGAAGEQFF. This chain joins TRBV4-2 and TRBJ2-1; D possibly corresponds to TRBD1 (6 bases). Trimming removed 0 bases from V and 9 bases from J, with 15 bases in between. This CDR3 comprises 15 residues. The germline CDR1 and CDR2 sequences are LGHNA and YNFKEQ.